These 18 T cell receptor beta chains share one sample of origin, sequenced in a study of OX40 agonist ivuxolimab in advanced cancers. Repertoires were generated with immunoSEQ multiplex PCR, while TCRdb's copy carries only in-frame clones and drops some. The data contain some 44,000 clones, about 86% of them singletons. This sample comprised CD4+ or CD8+ T cells sorted from blood, obtained in a trial of the OX40 agonist ivuxolimab. Receptors originate from an adult with an advanced solid tumor such as melanoma, head and neck, liver or kidney cancer.

The chain links TRBV7-7 to TRBJ2-5; D might be TRBD2 (6 bases). The CDR3 spans 15 residues. Trimming took off 4 bases at V and 2 bases at J, with 14 bases between the two ends. Looked up from germline, CDR1 is SSHAT and CDR2 is FNYEAQ (reference sequence). Here the CDR3 DNA reads TGTGCCAGCAGCTCCACACCGGGGGAACAAGAGACCCAGTACTTC. As protein: CASSSTPGEQETQYF.

The CDR3 DNA reads as TGTGCCAGCAGCTTTGGGGGCGGGCCCCAGCATTTT. Protein: CASSFGGGPQHF. The chain carries TRBV11-2 and TRBJ1-5; D is possibly TRBD1 (6 bases). Germline V CDR1 and CDR2: SGHAT, FQNNGV. The CDR3 runs 12 residues. With 3 bases removed from V and 9 bases from J, the gap between germline ends came to 9 bases.

The V call is TRBV6-5, the J call TRBJ1-1; a possible D gene is TRBD1 (5 bases). Trimming took off 2 bases at V and 1 base at J, with 5 bases between the two ends. The CDR3 totals 13 residues. Germline V gene lookup returns CDR1 MNHEY and CDR2 SVGAGI. CDR3 sequence reads: CASSYTGNTEAFF. CDR3 DNA sequence: TGTGCCAGCAGTTACACAGGGAACACTGAAGCTTTCTTT.

The chain is built from TRBV6-5 and TRBJ2-1; 12 bases agree with TRBD2. From germline, CDR1 is MNHEY and CDR2 SVGAGI. Losses at the gene ends were 7 bases for V and 8 bases for J; bases not matched to a gene: 9. The CDR3 sequence is 15 residues long. DNA for the CDR3: TGTGCCAGCACCCCGACTAGCGGGAGATTCGATGAGCAGTTCTTC. Protein sequence: CASTPTSGRFDEQFF.

This chain links TRBV5-4 with TRBJ2-3; D may be TRBD1 (5 bases). The V gene lost 0 bases and the J gene lost 4 bases, with 12 bases spanning the gap. Germline loops: CDR1 SGHNT, CDR2 YYREEE (reference sequence). The CDR3 extends over 15 amino acids. For the CDR3, the DNA is TGTGCCAGCAGCTTGGGGGGCCGGAACCCAGATACGCAGTATTTT. Encoded protein: CASSLGGRNPDTQYF.

The genes are TRBV2 and TRBJ2-5, with D perhaps TRBD2 (5 bases). In germline, CDR1 is SNHLY, CDR2 FYNNEI. The CDR3 spans 16 residues. Trimming left V 4 bases short and J 1 base short, with 16 bases between. DNA for the CDR3: TGTGCCAGCAGTGTTCTGTCAAAGCGGCCCCAAGAGACCCAGTACTTC. It is translated as CASSVLSKRPQETQYF.

The chain couples TRBV19 to TRBJ2-2, with 13 bases identical to TRBD2. CDR1 is LNHDA and CDR2 is SQIVND in the germline V gene (reference sequence). This CDR3 has 17 residues. J gave up 5 bases and V 5 bases, and 8 bases lay outside the gene matches. CDR3 nucleotide sequence: TGTGCCAGTAGTCGAACTAGCGGGAGGGCCTGGACCGGGGAGCTGTTTTTT. Encoded protein: CASSRTSGRAWTGELFF.

The V gene is TRBV10-3, the J gene TRBJ2-1; 13 bases match TRBD2. Germline loops: CDR1 ENHRY, CDR2 SYGVKD. The CDR3 has 15 residues. J was trimmed by 7 bases and V by 11 bases; bases with no gene match: 11. CDR3: CASGLAGERWNEQFF. For the CDR3, the DNA is TGTGCCTCAGGACTAGCGGGAGAAAGATGGAATGAGCAGTTCTTC.

V and J are TRBV2 and TRBJ1-2; the D gene is possibly TRBD1 (6 bases). V was pared by 10 bases and J by 2 bases, with 23 bases between. Germline CDR1 SNHLY, CDR2 FYNNEI. The length of the CDR3 is 16 residues. Here the CDR3 DNA reads TGTGCCATCGCGAGCTTTATAGGGGGAATAAACTATGGCTACACCTTC. It is translated as CAIASFIGGINYGYTF.

The chain combines TRBV6-5 with TRBJ1-5, with a tentative D call TRBD1 (6 bases). The CDR3 consists of 15 residues. The V gene lost 0 bases and the J gene lost 7 bases, with 13 bases spanning the gap. The germline V gene encodes CDR1 MNHEY and CDR2 SVGAGI. Written as DNA, the CDR3 is TGTGCCAGCAGTTACTCACAGGGTGGTGGGCAGCCCCAGCATTTT. This encodes CASSYSQGGGQPQHF.

The chain recombines TRBV28 with TRBJ1-4; 8 bases are shared with TRBD1. The V gene's germline CDR1 is MDHEN and CDR2 SYDVKM. V was clipped by 4 bases and J by 8 bases; unmatched bases: 6. The CDR3 covers 14 residues. In DNA, the CDR3 is TGTGCCAGCAGTTCAGACAGGGGAGGAGAAAAACTGTTTTTT. Residues: CASSSDRGGEKLFF.

V gene TRBV15 combines with J gene TRBJ1-2, with D maybe TRBD1 (5 bases). Germline loops: CDR1 LNHNV, CDR2 YYDKDF (reference sequence). V was shortened by 0 bases and J by 4 bases, with 12 bases between the two germline ends. The CDR3 contains 15 residues. The DNA of the CDR3 is TGTGCCACCAGCAGAGATGGGGGGTTTGGCTATGGCTACACCTTC. Protein product: CATSRDGGFGYGYTF.

The chain links TRBV6-1 to TRBJ1-1; D unresolved. The CDR3 sequence is 13 residues long. Trimming left V 4 bases short and J 4 bases short, with 10 bases between. Germline V lookup: CDR1 MNHNS, CDR2 SASEGT. The CDR3, as DNA: TGTGCCAGCAGTGGTATCCGGGTCACTGAAGCTTTCTTT. Translated: CASSGIRVTEAFF.

The rearrangement joins TRBV10-3 to TRBJ2-7, with 7 bases fitting TRBD1. Per the germline V gene, CDR1 is ENHRY and CDR2 is SYGVKD. J lost 3 bases, V lost 6 bases, and 5 bases had no gene match. This CDR3 region has 13 residues. CDR3 amino acids: CAIRMGTDYEQYF. The CDR3 DNA reads TGTGCCATCAGGATGGGGACAGACTACGAGCAGTACTTC.

This clone came up once. The CDR3 DNA follows: TGTGCCAGCAGCGTAGACGGGGGTACGCAGTATTTT. It encodes CASSVDGGTQYF. J is TRBJ2-3 and V is TRBV9; D may be TRBD2 (6 bases). CDR1 is SGDLS, CDR2 YYNGEE, per germline. Trimming shortened V by 0 bases and J by 8 bases, and 7 bases separated the two germline ends. The CDR3 has 12 amino acids. The whole variable domain, remainder taken from reference TRBV9 and TRBJ2-3, is DSGVTQTPKHLITATGQRVTLRCSPRSGDLSVYWYQQSLDQGLQFLIQYYNGEERAKGNILERFSAQQFPDLHSELNLSSLELGDSALYFCASSVDGGTQYFGPGTRLTVL.

V gene TRBV5-1 combines with J gene TRBJ2-7; D remains unclear. The CDR3 spans 13 residues. V was trimmed by 4 bases and J by 3 bases, leaving 11 bases between them. Germline V lookup: CDR1 SGHRS, CDR2 YFSETQ. The CDR3 loop is CASSPRPDYEQYF. The CDR3 DNA reads as TGCGCCAGCAGCCCCCGGCCAGACTACGAGCAGTACTTC. The variable domain in full, completed from reference TRBV5-1 and TRBJ2-7, reads KAGVTQTPRYLIKTRGQQVTLSCSPISGHRSVSWYQQTPGQGLQFLFEYFSETQRNKGNFPGRFSGRQFSNSRSEMNVSTLELGDSALYLCASSPRPDYEQYFGPGTRLTVT.

The chain is built from TRBV19 and TRBJ1-6, with D possibly TRBD1 on 5 matching bases. The CDR3 totals 17 residues. Germline V gene data show CDR1 as LNHDA and CDR2 as SQIVND (reference sequence). Between the trimmed V and J ends, which lost 4 bases and 0 bases, there was a span of 13 bases. This chain's CDR3 is CASSTSGPSSYNSPLHF. For the CDR3, the DNA is TGTGCCAGTAGTACTTCGGGACCCAGCTCCTATAATTCACCCCTCCACTTT.

The gene calls are TRBV5-1 and TRBJ1-1; 8 bases are a match to TRBD1. CDR1 and CDR2 from the germline V gene are SGHRS and YFSETQ. The CDR3 contains 12 residues. Trimming at V came to 4 bases and at J to 11 bases, leaving 7 bases not matched to a gene. The CDR3 is CASSATTGAAFF. DNA of the CDR3: TGCGCCAGCAGCGCGACGACAGGGGCCGCTTTCTTT.